This TCR beta chain was recovered during a study of blood T cell repertoires in COVID-19 (dated by TCRdb to 2020 to 2021). About the full investigation: Samples covering the acute and convalescent phases of COVID-19 were provided by collaborators in the United States, Italy and Spain. The material from the prospective study consisted of cDNA or gDNA derived from T cells, B-cell-depleted T cells, or PBMCs. The dataset comprised deeply sampled blood TCRbeta repertoires from subjects exposed to, actively infected with, or recovered from COVID-19. The repertoires were released in a freely available public database intended as a resource for research on the immune response to SARS-CoV-2. The samples were drawn from two sources: the first 160 participants of the ongoing ImmuneRACE study, and 1,254 subjects contributed by 6 global collaborators. The sample metadata nearly always contained a de-identified subject ID, COVID-19 status, age in years and sex. Where HLA class I and class II types were available, the types were taken from metadata supplied by the sample provider, not from assay-based typing.

Beyond this particular receptor, the publication reports: Clinical and demographic metadata were provided uncurated, with the amount varying by source and participant.

A remark on this clone: The clone's antigen remains unknown. Base qualities were left out, and no much larger clone turns up one base away.

The immunoSEQ Assay, a bias-controlled multiplex PCR, was used to amplify TCRbeta CDR3 regions from genomic DNA. Under the source paper's analysis protocol: The number of nucleated cells in each sample was estimated by amplification of reference gene primers within the assay. To quantify the absolute abundance of each unique TCRbeta CDR3 rearrangement, sequence reads were collapsed and filtered. Productive Simpson clonality was computed per sample as the square root of Simpson's diversity index over productive rearrangements. TCRdb's version of the immuneACCESS table is confined to in-frame rearrangements and falls short of the full clone set. An unresolved V gene accounts for under half of the shortfall where checked; the remainder is of unknown origin. From that table come the V and J calls and clone size; the DNA was used to work out D and trimming. This sample gives 150,000 or so clones in total; roughly 86% of them show up just once. The ten top clones hold 10% to 12% of the sample.

At one collaborating source in Seattle, patients were enrolled during active infection and were followed longitudinally through the course of disease. Collaborating institutions collected whole blood in K2EDTA tubes following their own protocols. For TCRbeta analysis, collaborator samples were shipped as frozen whole blood, as isolated PBMCs, or as DNA extracted from either sample type. Source material: peripheral blood. The sequence was collected from a woman in her 70s with COVID-19, enrolled during active disease.

In nucleotides, the sequence is TGTGCCAGTAGTATAAGGGGCCAAGAGACCCAGTACTTC. It translates to CASSIRGQETQYF. The chain joins TRBV19 to TRBJ2-5; the D gene is perhaps TRBD1, on 5 matching bases. CDR1 and CDR2, per the germline V gene (reference sequence), are LNHDA and SQIVND. Reading from cysteine to phenylalanine, the CDR3 counts 13 amino acids. Of all the DNA, just the CDR3 is kept, 39 bases in frame from base 1. V was cut back by 2 bases and J by 1 base, leaving a gap of 5 bases between them.